This T cell receptor (beta chain) is drawn from a study of cytotoxic CD8 clonotypes in ibrutinib-treated CLL. As for the study in general: Investigators reported roughly 25 partial and 2 complete responses; after median approximately 74 months, approximately 15 patients remained remitted and about twelve progressed. The response samples were taken once patients had been treated for a median of approximately 12 months, range 6 to 36. Samples showed on average about 240,000 productive templates and tens of thousands of productive rearrangements.

The data were produced by immunoSEQ multiplex PCR, yet TCRdb's version contains in-frame clones alone and is incomplete. Among roughly 18,000 clones, roughly 80% were seen once, and the ten largest hold roughly 6%. The V gene lost 5 bases and the J gene lost 1 base, with 11 bases spanning the gap. The CDR3 totals 14 residues. The germline V gene encodes CDR1 SGHTA and CDR2 FQGNSA. The chain combines TRBV7-2 with TRBJ1-1, with unresolved D. This clonotype was obtained from a human donor with chronic lymphocytic leukemia. The source material was PBMCs, sampled before ibrutinib treatment. The DNA for the CDR3 is TGTGCCAGCAGCCAGACACGGGGGAACACTGAAGCTTTCTTT. Protein sequence: CASSQTRGNTEAFF.